The sequence of this T cell receptor (beta chain) was determined in a study of shared clonotypes between healthy human individuals. Study-wide background: Each donor had three CD4 naive, three CD4 memory, two CD8 naive and one CD8 memory plate. Study conclusions and caveats: Sequencing depth was a factor that was expected to affect clonotype sharing among donors.

Deep was the level at which the assay was run. Generated by immunoSEQ multiplex PCR, the TCRdb table keeps only in-frame clones and is missing some. The table shows about 2.1 million clones, with about 92% occurring only once. The germline V gene encodes CDR1 LNHNV and CDR2 YYDKDF (reference sequence). The length of the CDR3 is 15 residues. V lost 0 bases to trimming and J lost 3 bases, with 11 bases between them. CD45RO negativity and positive selection for CCR7 defined naive CD8 cells, a population that excluded terminally differentiated effector memory CD45RA+ cells. Points on this clone: Its specificity is not known.

Specimen: naive CD8+ T cells from PBMCs. The clonotype originates from a young man in good health. Some clones in this sample may be carry-over from other donors' samples. This chain uses TRBV15 with TRBJ1-2, with D perhaps matching TRBD1 (5 bases). The CDR3 loop reads CATSRDWDGYYGYTF. For the CDR3, the DNA is TGTGCCACCAGCAGAGACTGGGACGGTTACTATGGCTACACCTTC.